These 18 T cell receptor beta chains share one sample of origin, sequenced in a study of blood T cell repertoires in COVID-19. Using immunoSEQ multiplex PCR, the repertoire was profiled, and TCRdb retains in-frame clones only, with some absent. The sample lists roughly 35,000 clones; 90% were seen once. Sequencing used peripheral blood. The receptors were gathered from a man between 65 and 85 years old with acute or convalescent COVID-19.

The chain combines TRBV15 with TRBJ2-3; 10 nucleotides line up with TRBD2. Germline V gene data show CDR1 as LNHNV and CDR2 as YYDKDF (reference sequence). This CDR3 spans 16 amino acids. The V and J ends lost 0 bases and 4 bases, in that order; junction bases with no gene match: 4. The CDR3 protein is CATSRDLLAGADTQYF. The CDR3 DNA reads TGTGCCACCAGCAGAGATCTCCTAGCGGGAGCAGATACGCAGTATTTT. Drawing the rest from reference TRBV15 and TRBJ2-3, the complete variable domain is DAMVIQNPRYQVTQFGKPVTLSCSQTLNHNVMYWYQQKSSQAPKLLFHYYDKDFNNEADTPDNFQSRRPNTSFCFLDIRSPGLGDTAMYLCATSRDLLAGADTQYFGPGTRLTVL.

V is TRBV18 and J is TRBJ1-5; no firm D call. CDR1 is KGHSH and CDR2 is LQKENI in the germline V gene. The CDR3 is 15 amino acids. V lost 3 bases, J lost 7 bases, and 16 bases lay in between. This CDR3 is CASSPQRVAGQPQHF. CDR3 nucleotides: TGTGCCAGCTCACCTCAAAGAGTGGCGGGGCAGCCCCAGCATTTT.

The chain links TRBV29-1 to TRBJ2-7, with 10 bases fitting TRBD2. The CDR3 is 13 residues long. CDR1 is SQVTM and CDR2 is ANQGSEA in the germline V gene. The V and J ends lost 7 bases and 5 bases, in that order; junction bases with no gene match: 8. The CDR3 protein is CSAGVAGGDEQYF. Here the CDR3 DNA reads TGCAGCGCTGGGGTAGCGGGAGGCGACGAGCAGTACTTC.

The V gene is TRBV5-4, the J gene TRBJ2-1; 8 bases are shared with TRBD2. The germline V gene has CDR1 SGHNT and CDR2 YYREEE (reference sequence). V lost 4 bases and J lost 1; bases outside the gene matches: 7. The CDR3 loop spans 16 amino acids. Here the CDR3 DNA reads TGTGCCAGCAGCCCGTCACTAGCGGATTCCTACAATGAGCAGTTCTTC. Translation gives CASSPSLADSYNEQFF.

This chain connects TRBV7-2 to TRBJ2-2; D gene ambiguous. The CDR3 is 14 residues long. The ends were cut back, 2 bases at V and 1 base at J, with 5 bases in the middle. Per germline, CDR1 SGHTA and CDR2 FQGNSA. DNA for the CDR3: TGTGCCAGCAGCTTACTTCGGAACACCGGGGAGCTGTTTTTT. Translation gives CASSLLRNTGELFF.

The CDR3 is CASRGSAITGELFF. As DNA, the CDR3 is TGTGCCAGCAGAGGGAGCGCAATCACCGGGGAGCTGTTTTTT. The rearrangement joins TRBV19 to TRBJ2-2; weak D call: TRBD2 (5 bases). This CDR3 is 14 amino acids long. Deletions cut 9 bases from V and 4 bases from J, with 15 bases between. The V gene's germline CDR1 is LNHDA and CDR2 SQIVND (reference sequence).

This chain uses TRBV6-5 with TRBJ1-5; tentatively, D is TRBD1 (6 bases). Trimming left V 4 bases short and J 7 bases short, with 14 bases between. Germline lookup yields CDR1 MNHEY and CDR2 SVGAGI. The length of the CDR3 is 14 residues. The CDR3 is CASSLTGKGQPQHF. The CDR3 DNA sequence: TGTGCCAGCAGTTTAACAGGGAAAGGGCAGCCCCAGCATTTT.

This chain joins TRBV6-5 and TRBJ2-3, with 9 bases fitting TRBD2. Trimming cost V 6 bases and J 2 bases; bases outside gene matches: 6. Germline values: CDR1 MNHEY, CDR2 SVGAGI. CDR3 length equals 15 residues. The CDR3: CASSAIAGVTDTQYF. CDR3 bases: TGTGCCAGCAGCGCTATAGCGGGGGTCACAGATACGCAGTATTTT.

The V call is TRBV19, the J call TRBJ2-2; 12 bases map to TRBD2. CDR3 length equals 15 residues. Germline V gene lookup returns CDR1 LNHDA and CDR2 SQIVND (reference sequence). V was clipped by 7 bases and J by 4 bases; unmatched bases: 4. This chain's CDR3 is CASTGLAGFTGELFF. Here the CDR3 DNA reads TGTGCCAGTACGGGACTAGCGGGCTTCACCGGGGAGCTGTTTTTT.

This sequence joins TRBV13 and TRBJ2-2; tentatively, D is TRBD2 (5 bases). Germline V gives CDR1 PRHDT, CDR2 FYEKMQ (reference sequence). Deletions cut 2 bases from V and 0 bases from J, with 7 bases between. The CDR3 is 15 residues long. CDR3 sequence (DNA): TGTGCCAGCAGCTTACGGGAAACGAACACCGGGGAGCTGTTTTTT. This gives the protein CASSLRETNTGELFF.

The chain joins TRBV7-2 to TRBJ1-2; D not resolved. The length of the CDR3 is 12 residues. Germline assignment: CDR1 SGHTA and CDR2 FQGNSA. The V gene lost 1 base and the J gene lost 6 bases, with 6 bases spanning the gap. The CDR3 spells CASSLVADGYTF. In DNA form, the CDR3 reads TGTGCCAGCAGCTTAGTCGCAGATGGCTACACCTTC.

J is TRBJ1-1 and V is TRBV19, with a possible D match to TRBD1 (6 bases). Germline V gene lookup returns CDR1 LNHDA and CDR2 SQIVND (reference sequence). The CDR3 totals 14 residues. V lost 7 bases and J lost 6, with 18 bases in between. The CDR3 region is CASTRYREVAEAFF. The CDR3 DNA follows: TGTGCCAGTACCAGATACAGGGAAGTTGCTGAAGCTTTCTTT. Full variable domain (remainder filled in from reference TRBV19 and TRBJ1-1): DGGITQSPKYLFRKEGQNVTLSCEQNLNHDAMYWYRQDPGQGLRLIYYSQIVNDFQKGDIAEGYSVSREKKESFPLTVTSAQKNPTAFYLCASTRYREVAEAFFGQGTRLTVV.

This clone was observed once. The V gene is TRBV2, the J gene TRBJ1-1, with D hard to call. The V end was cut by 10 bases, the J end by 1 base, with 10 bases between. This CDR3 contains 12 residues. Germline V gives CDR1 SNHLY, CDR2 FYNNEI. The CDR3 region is CATEGENTEAFF. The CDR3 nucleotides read TGTGCCACAGAGGGTGAGAACACTGAAGCTTTCTTT.

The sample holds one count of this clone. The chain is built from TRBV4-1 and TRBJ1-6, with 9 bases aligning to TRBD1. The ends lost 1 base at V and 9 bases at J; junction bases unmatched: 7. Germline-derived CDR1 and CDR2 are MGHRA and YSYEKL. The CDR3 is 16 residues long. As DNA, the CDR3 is TGCGCCAGCAGCCAAGGACAGGGGGTATTAGGTTCACCCCTCCACTTT. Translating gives CASSQGQGVLGSPLHF.

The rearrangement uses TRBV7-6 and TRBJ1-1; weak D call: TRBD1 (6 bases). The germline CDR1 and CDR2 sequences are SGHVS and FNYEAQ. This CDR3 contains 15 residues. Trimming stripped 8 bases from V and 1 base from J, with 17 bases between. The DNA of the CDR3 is TGTGCCAGCGGATTTCCAGGGGATAAGAACACTGAAGCTTTCTTT. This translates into CASGFPGDKNTEAFF.

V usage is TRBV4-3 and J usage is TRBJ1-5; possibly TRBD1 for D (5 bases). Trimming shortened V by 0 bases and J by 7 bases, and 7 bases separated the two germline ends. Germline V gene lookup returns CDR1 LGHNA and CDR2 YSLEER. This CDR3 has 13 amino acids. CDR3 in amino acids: CASSQDRAQPQHF. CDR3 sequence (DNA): TGCGCCAGCAGCCAAGACAGGGCGCAGCCCCAGCATTTT.

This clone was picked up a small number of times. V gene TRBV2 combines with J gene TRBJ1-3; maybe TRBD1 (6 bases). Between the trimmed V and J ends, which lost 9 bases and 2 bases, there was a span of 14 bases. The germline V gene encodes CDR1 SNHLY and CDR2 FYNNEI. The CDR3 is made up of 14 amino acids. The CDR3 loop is CASKAQGPGNTIYF. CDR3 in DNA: TGTGCCAGTAAAGCACAGGGCCCTGGAAACACCATATATTTT.

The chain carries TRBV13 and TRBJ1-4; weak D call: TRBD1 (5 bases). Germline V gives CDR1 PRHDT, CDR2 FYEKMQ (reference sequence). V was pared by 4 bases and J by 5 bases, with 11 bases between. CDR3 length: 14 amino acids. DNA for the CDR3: TGTGCCAGCAGCTCGGGACTGATGAATGAAAAACTGTTTTTT. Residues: CASSSGLMNEKLFF.